This is a list of T cell receptor beta chains from one sample in a study of identical twins. TCRdb passed the 5' RACE reads through MiXCR, listing each CDR3 protein once. Here the sample spans about 290,000 distinct CDR3 sequences, more than 8% being singletons. A further study also used this sample, focusing on yellow fever vaccine responses in identical twins.

The source material was CD8+ T cells sorted from blood. Every receptor here comes from a woman between 18 and 29 years old in good health. The CDR3 runs from the conserved cysteine through the conserved F or W. D genes are given only for firm matches. The size field is filled for only some rows; it gives once, few, many or a size class.

cdr3_aa cdr3_nt j_call d_call v_call clone_size
CASSLDLEEQFF TGCGCCAGCAGCTTGGATCTGGAAGAGCAGTTCTTC TRBJ2-1 . TRBV5-1 many
CASSYRLAGTNTGELFF TGTGCCAGCAGCTACCGACTAGCGGGGACGAACACCGGGGAGCTGTTTTTT TRBJ2-2 TRBD2 TRBV7-8 few
CASSDTGRAFF TGTGCCAGTAGTGACACAGGGCGAGCTTTCTTT TRBJ1-1 . TRBV19 .
CASGLGGVDEQFF TGTGCTAGTGGTTTGGGGGGCGTGGATGAGCAGTTCTTC TRBJ2-1 . TRBV12-5 .
CASQLAGEAGDTQYF TGTGCCAGCCAGCTAGCGGGAGAGGCAGGAGATACGCAGTATTTT TRBJ2-3 TRBD2 TRBV7-9 few
CASSTPVNTEAFF TGTGCCAGCAGCACACCCGTGAACACTGAAGCTTTCTTT TRBJ1-1 . TRBV12-3/TRBV12-4 .
CASSSPWDRLGEQYF TGTGCCAGCAGTTCACCGTGGGACAGATTAGGCGAGCAGTACTTC TRBJ2-7 TRBD1 TRBV27 .
CASSFRQGGDTQYF TGTGCCAGCAGTTTCCGACAGGGGGGGGATACGCAGTATTTT TRBJ2-3 TRBD1 TRBV12-3/TRBV12-4 few
CASSPDTGNYEQYF TGTGCCAGCAGCCCCGACACAGGGAACTACGAGCAGTACTTC TRBJ2-7 . TRBV5-5 few
CARGLAGNNEQFF TGTGCCAGGGGACTAGCGGGCAACAATGAGCAGTTCTTC TRBJ2-1 . TRBV21-1 many
CASSYQGGYGYTF TGTGCCAGCAGTTACCAGGGCGGATATGGCTACACCTTC TRBJ1-2 . TRBV6-5 few
CASSFPGKNIQYF TGTGCCAGCAGTTTCCCCGGCAAAAACATTCAGTACTTC TRBJ2-4 . TRBV28 few
CASSQDLLGRSNTEAFF TGCGCCAGCAGCCAAGATTTATTGGGCAGATCCAACACTGAAGCTTTCTTT TRBJ1-1 . TRBV4-3 .
CASSSTTGTGASWLSTDTQYF TGTGCCAGCAGCTCAACCACGGGGACAGGGGCCTCTTGGTTGAGCACAGATACGCAGTATTTT TRBJ2-3 TRBD1 TRBV9 many
CSARGVGDGNIQYF TGCAGTGCTAGAGGGGTAGGGGACGGAAACATTCAGTACTTC TRBJ2-4 . TRBV20-1 few
CATSRDATGANVLTF TGTGCCACCAGCAGAGATGCGACTGGGGCCAACGTCCTGACTTTC TRBJ2-6 . TRBV15 few